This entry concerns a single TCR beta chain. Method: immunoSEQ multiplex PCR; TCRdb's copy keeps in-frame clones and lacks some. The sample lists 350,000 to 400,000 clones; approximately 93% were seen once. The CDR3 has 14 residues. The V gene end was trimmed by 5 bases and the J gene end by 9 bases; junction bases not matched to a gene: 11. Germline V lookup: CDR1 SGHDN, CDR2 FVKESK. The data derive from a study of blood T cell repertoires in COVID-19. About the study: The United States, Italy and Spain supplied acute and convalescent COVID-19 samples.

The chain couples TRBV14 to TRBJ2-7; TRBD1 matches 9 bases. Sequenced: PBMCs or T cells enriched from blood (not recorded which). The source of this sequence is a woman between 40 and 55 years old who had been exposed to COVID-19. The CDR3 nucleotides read TGTGCCAGCAGCTTACCGGGACAGGGTCTTGGGCAGTACTTC. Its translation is CASSLPGQGLGQYF.